Listed here are 27 T cell receptor beta chains from one sample, sequenced in a study of cytomegalovirus exposure and HLA in healthy donors (dated by TCRdb to about 2017). Preparation of the library involved the immunoSEQ multiplex PCR assay. In its TCRdb copy, this immuneACCESS table keeps in-frame sequences only and misses some clones. Where compared with another copy, unresolved V genes explain less than half of these, and the others have no known cause. For this sample there are 65,000 or so clones; approximately 93% appear just once. About 4.2% of the sample is held by the ten biggest clonotypes. Sequenced sample: PBMCs. Receptors were obtained from a man aged 18 to 35 in good health and CMV-seropositive.

The CDR3 DNA is TGTGCCAGCAGCTTTGACCGGGACAGTGCCTACGAGCAGTACTTC. As protein: CASSFDRDSAYEQYF. This chain connects TRBV7-2 to TRBJ2-7, with 7 bases fitting TRBD1. Trimming removed 3 bases from V and 2 bases from J; junction bases left unmatched: 7. CDR3 length equals 15 residues. CDR1 and CDR2 (germline): SGHTA, FQGNSA. The variable domain in full, with the rest retrieved from reference TRBV7-2 and TRBJ2-7, is GAGVSQSPSNKVTEKGKDVELRCDPISGHTALYWYRQSLGQGLEFLIYFQGNSAPDKSGLPSDRFSAERTGGSVSTLTIQRTQQEDSAVYLCASSFDRDSAYEQYFGPGTRLTVT.

V gene TRBV7-2 combines with J gene TRBJ2-5; 12 bases are a match to TRBD2. The ends lost 3 bases at V and 5 bases at J; junction bases unmatched: 13. Germline V CDR1 and CDR2: SGHTA, FQGNSA. CDR3 length: 18 amino acids. Here the CDR3 DNA reads TGTGCCAGCAGCTTCCTCAAATCTAGCGGGAGGGCCCGGGAGACCCAGTACTTC. Amino acid sequence: CASSFLKSSGRARETQYF.

Points on this clone: The junction does not match germline at one end; this may be a read error. This chain joins TRBV7-2 and TRBJ2-1; 9 bases are shared with TRBD2. This CDR3 is 13 amino acids long. The germline V gene has CDR1 SGHTA and CDR2 FQGNSA. This CDR3 reads CASSLVREGRTLF. CDR3 bases: TGTGCCAGCAGCTTAGTGCGGGAGGGCCGAACGCTCTTC.

V gene TRBV10-3 combines with J gene TRBJ1-1; tentatively, D is TRBD1 (5 bases). Trimming removed 5 bases from V and 0 bases from J, with 16 bases in between. The CDR3 length is 16 residues. Germline V CDR1 and CDR2: ENHRY, SYGVKD. The CDR3 coding sequence is TGTGCCATCAGTCGGGTCGGGGGGGAAATGAACACTGAAGCTTTCTTT. Translation gives CAISRVGGEMNTEAFF.

This rearrangement joins TRBV28 to TRBJ1-2, with D perhaps matching TRBD1 (5 bases). The CDR3 is 12 residues long. From germline, CDR1 is MDHEN and CDR2 SYDVKM. V lost 5 bases, J lost 6 bases, and 10 bases lay in between. DNA of the CDR3: TGTGCCAGCAGTGCCCAGGGTAATGGCTACACCTTC. The encoded protein is CASSAQGNGYTF.

The chain employs TRBV28 and TRBJ2-7, with 8 bases identical to TRBD1. Germline CDR1 reads MDHEN; CDR2 reads SYDVKM. Trimming took 5 bases from V and 4 from J; bases not matched to a gene: 13. The CDR3 loop spans 16 amino acids. Here the CDR3 reads CASSQHTGGRGYEQYF. Here the CDR3 DNA reads TGTGCCAGCAGTCAGCACACAGGGGGTCGAGGGTACGAGCAGTACTTC.

The CDR3 nucleotides read TGTGCCAGCAGCGGGGGGGAGACCCAGTACTTC. Protein product: CASSGGETQYF. J is TRBJ2-5 and V is TRBV27; TRBD2 aligns across 7 bases. The V gene end was trimmed by 6 bases and the J gene end by 5 bases; junction bases not matched to a gene: 0. Germline CDR1 and CDR2: MNHEY and SMNVEV (reference sequence). The CDR3 contains 11 residues.

This chain joins TRBV11-2 and TRBJ2-7, with a tentative D call TRBD2 (7 bases). This CDR3 contains 14 residues. With 5 bases removed from V and 2 bases from J, the gap between germline ends came to 13 bases. Germline values: CDR1 SGHAT, CDR2 FQNNGV. The DNA for the CDR3 is TGTGCCAGCAGCCCCAAGGGGGGGGCCTACGAGCAGTACTTC. Protein: CASSPKGGAYEQYF.

Note on this clone: The junction shows a germline mismatch at one end, possibly a read error. The V gene is TRBV19, the J gene TRBJ1-2, with TRBD1 as a possible D gene (6 bases). Germline V gene lookup returns CDR1 LNHDA and CDR2 SQIVND (reference sequence). There are 13 residues in the CDR3. The CDR3 loop reads CASTSQGNYGYTF. CDR3 DNA: TGTGCCAGTACCTCCCAGGGGAACTACGGCTACACCTTC. The variable domain in full, completed from reference TRBV19 and TRBJ1-2, reads DGGITQSPKYLFRKEGQNVTLSCEQNLNHDAMYWYRQDPGQGLRLIYYSQIVNDFQKGDIAEGYSVSREKKESFPLTVTSAQKNPTAFYLCASTSQGNYGYTFGSGTRLTVV.

The genes are TRBV9 and TRBJ2-3; 11 bases align to TRBD2. Per germline, CDR1 SGDLS and CDR2 YYNGEE. The CDR3 contains 15 residues. Trimming cost V 0 bases and J 8 bases; bases outside gene matches: 5. The CDR3 bases are TGTGCCAGCAGCGTAGAGACTAGCGGGATGTCTACGCAGTATTTT. This sequence encodes CASSVETSGMSTQYF.

This clone has only one observation. The chain employs TRBV2 and TRBJ2-5; D remains ambiguous. The J call is doubtful: the DNA matches TRBJ2-7 better. In germline, CDR1 is SNHLY, CDR2 FYNNEI. This CDR3 has 12 amino acids. Here the CDR3 reads CASSDRDYEQYF. CDR3 in DNA: TGTGCCAGCAGTGATAGGGACTACGAGCAGTACTTC.

The V call is TRBV6-1, the J call TRBJ1-2; 7 nucleotides match TRBD1. Germline V gene data show CDR1 as MNHNS and CDR2 as SASEGT. CDR3 length: 15 residues. Trimming at V came to 2 bases and at J to 4 bases, leaving 7 bases not matched to a gene. This CDR3 reads CASSELAGGGYGYTF. CDR3 bases: TGTGCCAGCAGTGAACTAGCAGGGGGAGGCTATGGCTACACCTTC.

The V and J genes are TRBV7-2 and TRBJ1-4, with no clear D. CDR3 length equals 14 residues. From germline, CDR1 is SGHTA and CDR2 FQGNSA. V lost 3 bases to trimming and J lost 7 bases, with 12 bases between them. The CDR3 sequence is CASSFGIGFEKLFF. As DNA, the CDR3 is TGTGCCAGCAGCTTCGGGATCGGGTTTGAAAAACTGTTTTTT.

The V and J genes are TRBV4-1 and TRBJ2-5, with a weak D call TRBD1 (6 bases). This CDR3 has 15 residues. CDR1 is MGHRA and CDR2 is YSYEKL in the germline V gene. Trimming took 4 bases from V and 6 from J, leaving 18 bases between them. The CDR3: CASSPEPQGWKTQYF. CDR3 in DNA: TGCGCCAGCAGCCCGGAGCCACAGGGCTGGAAGACCCAGTACTTC.

CDR3 protein: CASSVAIGTSGTDTQYF. As DNA, the CDR3 is TGTGCCAGCAGCGTAGCTATTGGGACTAGCGGCACAGATACGCAGTATTTT. The rearrangement links TRBV9 to TRBJ2-3, with 10 bases aligning to TRBD2. Germline values: CDR1 SGDLS, CDR2 YYNGEE. CDR3 length equals 17 residues. V was clipped by 0 bases and J by 1 base; unmatched bases: 5.

There are a few counts of this clone. The chain carries TRBV6-5 and TRBJ1-5, with TRBD1 as a possible D gene (5 bases). V shed 6 bases and J shed 3 bases, with 15 bases lying between them. The germline V gene encodes CDR1 MNHEY and CDR2 SVGAGI. There are 15 residues in the CDR3. The CDR3 protein is CASSPVGQLNQPQHF. Written as DNA, the CDR3 is TGTGCCAGCAGCCCAGTGGGGCAGCTCAATCAGCCCCAGCATTTT.

V is TRBV19 and J is TRBJ1-1; 9 nucleotides line up with TRBD1. Trimming removed 5 bases from V and 5 bases from J; junction bases left unmatched: 6. Germline lookup yields CDR1 LNHDA and CDR2 SQIVND (reference sequence). This CDR3 region has 14 residues. CDR3 amino acids: CASSPGTGRTEAFF. The DNA of the CDR3 is TGTGCCAGTAGTCCCGGGACAGGGAGAACTGAAGCTTTCTTT.

The V and J genes are TRBV5-6 and TRBJ2-7, with D maybe TRBD2 (5 bases). Germline V gene lookup returns CDR1 SGHDT and CDR2 YYEEEE. Trimming pared 1 base from V and 1 base from J, leaving 12 bases between. This CDR3 comprises 15 residues. For the CDR3, the DNA is TGTGCCAGCAGCTTGTCTGGACTGAATTCCTACGAGCAGTACTTC. The encoded protein is CASSLSGLNSYEQYF.

This clone was observed a single time. The chain is built from TRBV7-9 and TRBJ2-1, with TRBD2 matching 11 bases. V shed 7 bases and J 1 base; nucleotides not matched to a gene: 6. CDR1 is SEHNR, CDR2 FQNEAQ, per germline (reference sequence). The CDR3 sequence is 16 residues long. The CDR3, as DNA: TGTGCCAGCATGGGGACTAGCGGTCGTTCCTACAATGAGCAGTTCTTC. Translation: CASMGTSGRSYNEQFF.

This clone is judged medium-sized. J is TRBJ2-3 and V is TRBV29-1, with 7 nucleotides matching TRBD1. The CDR3 consists of 14 residues. J was trimmed by 2 bases and V by 7 bases; bases with no gene match: 9. Germline V gene lookup returns CDR1 SQVTM and CDR2 ANQGSEA. The chain's CDR3 is CSAPVGGFTDTQYF. DNA of the CDR3: TGCAGCGCCCCGGTAGGGGGCTTCACAGATACGCAGTATTTT.

The rearrangement joins TRBV2 to TRBJ1-2; D might be TRBD1 (5 bases). The germline V gene encodes CDR1 SNHLY and CDR2 FYNNEI. The CDR3 consists of 12 residues. The V end was cut by 8 bases, the J end by 5 bases, with 12 bases between. CDR3 DNA sequence: TGTGCCAGCTCAGGGTTATTGTATGGCTACACCTTC. Residues: CASSGLLYGYTF.

A single count supports this clone. This chain uses TRBV9 with TRBJ2-2; D is ambiguous. The germline V gene has CDR1 SGDLS and CDR2 YYNGEE. Trimming took off 2 bases at V and 3 bases at J, with 2 bases between the two ends. The length of the CDR3 is 12 residues. CDR3 DNA: TGTGCCAGCAGCGTCTACACCGGGGAGCTGTTTTTT. Protein: CASSVYTGELFF. Combining the CDR3 with reference TRBV9 and TRBJ2-2 gives the whole variable domain DSGVTQTPKHLITATGQRVTLRCSPRSGDLSVYWYQQSLDQGLQFLIQYYNGEERAKGNILERFSAQQFPDLHSELNLSSLELGDSALYFCASSVYTGELFFGEGSRLTVL.

The genes are TRBV28 and TRBJ2-7, with 7 bases fitting TRBD1. The CDR3 consists of 11 residues. J was trimmed by 6 bases and V by 7 bases; bases with no gene match: 3. Per germline, CDR1 MDHEN and CDR2 SYDVKM. The CDR3 DNA sequence: TGTGCCAGCACCCAGGGGGTCGAGCAGTACTTC. Residues: CASTQGVEQYF.

The chain carries TRBV12-5 and TRBJ1-2; maybe TRBD1 (5 bases). The V gene lost 3 bases and the J gene lost 6 bases, with 14 bases spanning the gap. CDR1 and CDR2 (germline): LGHNT, FRNRAP. The length of the CDR3 is 14 residues. CDR3 amino acids: CASGFAAGSNGYTF. CDR3 nucleotides: TGTGCTAGTGGTTTCGCGGCAGGGTCTAATGGCTACACCTTC.

V gene TRBV9 combines with J gene TRBJ2-7; 9 bases are shared with TRBD1. CDR1 is SGDLS and CDR2 is YYNGEE in the germline V gene. The V segment lost 0 bases and the J segment 5 bases; nucleotides outside the gene matches: 6. This CDR3 has 15 amino acids. Here the CDR3 reads CASSVGDRASHEQYF. In DNA, the CDR3 is TGTGCCAGCAGCGTAGGGGACAGGGCTTCCCACGAGCAGTACTTC. Variable domain in full (rest from reference TRBV9 and TRBJ2-7): DSGVTQTPKHLITATGQRVTLRCSPRSGDLSVYWYQQSLDQGLQFLIQYYNGEERAKGNILERFSAQQFPDLHSELNLSSLELGDSALYFCASSVGDRASHEQYFGPGTRLTVT.

The chain has TRBV7-9 and TRBJ2-1; 8 bases line up with TRBD1. V shed 5 bases and J 5 bases; nucleotides not matched to a gene: 11. This CDR3 contains 16 residues. Germline CDR1 SEHNR, CDR2 FQNEAQ (reference sequence). CDR3 in DNA: TGTGCCAGCAGCCCGACTCTTGCAGGGGGCCACAATGAGCAGTTCTTC. Translating gives CASSPTLAGGHNEQFF.

The chain carries TRBV6-5 and TRBJ2-7, with TRBD1 identical over 7 bases. The CDR3 is 14 amino acids. J was trimmed by 0 bases and V by 5 bases; bases with no gene match: 4. CDR1 and CDR2 from the germline V gene are MNHEY and SVGAGI. CDR3 DNA: TGTGCCAGCAGTAGGGGACAGAGCTCCTACGAGCAGTACTTC. It yields the protein CASSRGQSSYEQYF.